Following are 9 T cell receptor beta chains from one sample sequenced in a study of regulatory and conventional T cells in RAG deficiency. The assay was immunoSEQ multiplex PCR, and TCRdb's table has in-frame clones only and misses some. The data contain around 30,000 clones, approximately 90% of them seen just once; the ten biggest clones take up roughly 15%. These data were also filed under a second study, of regulatory T cells. That paper states: The primer mix had 52 TRBV and 13 TRBJ primers.

Sequencing was performed on CD8+ T cells sorted from blood. Receptor source: a human donor in good health.

V gene TRBV23-1 combines with J gene TRBJ2-5; 8 bases agree with TRBD1. TRBJ2-7 matches the DNA end more closely, so the J call is doubtful. TRBV23-1 is flagged as an ORF with uncertain function. CDR3 length: 13 residues. In nucleotides, the CDR3 is TGCGCCAGCACCCGGGACAGGCTCTACGAGCAGTACTTC. This sequence encodes CASTRDRLYEQYF.

This chain connects TRBV5-1 to TRBJ2-5; D unresolved. Germline V gene lookup returns CDR1 SGHRS and CDR2 YFSETQ. V was clipped by 4 bases and J by 4 bases, with 8 bases between them. This CDR3 has 12 amino acids. CDR3 sequence (DNA): TGCGCCAGCAGCCCCCCCAGAGAGACCCAGTACTTC. It codes for CASSPPRETQYF.

This clone showed up just once. The chain couples TRBV30 to TRBJ2-2; TRBD1 matches at 9 bases. Germline assignment: CDR1 GTSNPN and CDR2 SVGIG (reference sequence). This CDR3 spans 17 amino acids. Trimming took 1 base from V and 0 from J; bases not matched to a gene: 6. CDR3 nucleotides: TGTGCCTGGAGTGCCTACAGGGGGCCCTCGAACACCGGGGAGCTGTTTTTT. As protein: CAWSAYRGPSNTGELFF.

The CDR3 DNA is TGTGCCAGCAGCTTAGGGTCTTCGAACACTGAAGCTTTCTTT. It codes for CASSLGSSNTEAFF. The chain is built from TRBV13 and TRBJ1-1; D unresolved. Trimming left V 0 bases short and J 1 base short, with 6 bases between. CDR3 length: 14 residues. Per the germline V gene, CDR1 is PRHDT and CDR2 is FYEKMQ (reference sequence).

The chain is built from TRBV11-2 and TRBJ2-6; no reliable D call. The CDR3 has 14 amino acids. Deletions cut 2 bases from V and 0 bases from J, with 2 bases between. Per germline, CDR1 SGHAT and CDR2 FQNNGV. The CDR3 nucleotides are TGTGCCAGCAGCTTAACCTCTGGGGCCAACGTCCTGACTTTC. This gives the protein CASSLTSGANVLTF. Supplemented by reference TRBV11-2 and TRBJ2-6, the full variable domain reads EAGVAQSPRYKIIEKRQSVAFWCNPISGHATLYWYQQILGQGPKLLIQFQNNGVVDDSQLPKDRFSAERLKGVDSTLKIQPAKLEDSAVYLCASSLTSGANVLTFGAGSRLTVL.

Remarks on this clone: The junction departs from the called germline gene at one end, perhaps through a read error. The sample holds other DNA sequences that translate to the same CDR3. The J gene is TRBJ1-1, the V gene TRBV12-5, with D unclear. CDR3 length equals 17 residues. CDR1 LGHNT and CDR2 FRNRAP come from the germline V gene. The CDR3 here is CASGSNSKGRLHTEAFF. For the CDR3, the DNA is TGCGCTAGTGGTTCCAACTCCAAAGGGCGCCTCCACACTGAAGCTTTCTTT.

The V gene is TRBV5-1, the J gene TRBJ2-3; TRBD2 aligns across 8 bases. The junction had 8 bases not matched to a gene; V was cut back by 3 bases and J by 2 bases. The CDR3 contains 16 residues. Germline values: CDR1 SGHRS, CDR2 YFSETQ. CDR3 in DNA: TGCGCCAGCAGCTGGGGGGTCGGGGGGGCCACAGATACGCAGTATTTT. It yields the protein CASSWGVGGATDTQYF.

The chain combines TRBV2 with TRBJ1-1; D gene ambiguous. CDR1 SNHLY and CDR2 FYNNEI come from the germline V gene. V was shortened by 4 bases and J by 0 bases, with 9 bases between the two germline ends. The CDR3 is 14 residues long. The CDR3 loop is CASSVYRMNTEAFF. In nucleotides, the CDR3 is TGTGCCAGCAGTGTTTACAGAATGAACACTGAAGCTTTCTTT.

The V and J genes are TRBV30 and TRBJ2-1; 7 bases are a match to TRBD1. Germline assignment: CDR1 GTSNPN and CDR2 SVGIG (reference sequence). This CDR3 is built from 15 residues. The V segment lost 5 bases and the J segment 0 bases; nucleotides outside the gene matches: 7. CDR3: CAWLEGGSSYNEQFF. CDR3 DNA: TGTGCCTGGCTCGAAGGGGGCAGCTCCTACAATGAGCAGTTCTTC.